This TCR beta chain was identified during a study of patients and donors after allogeneic stem cell transplantation. A single record per CDR3 protein comes from TCRdb applying MiXCR to the RT-PCR reads. The sample carries about 19,000 distinct CDR3 sequences, 4.9% recorded once. V was pared by 3 bases and J by 8 bases, with 14 bases between. Germline CDR1 reads SGHDT; CDR2 reads YYEEEE. The CDR3 has 13 residues. The sample holds many counts of this clonotype. The specimen was blood, either unsorted or a sorted T cell fraction (not recorded which). The genes are TRBV5-6 and TRBJ1-2, with D tentatively TRBD1 (6 bases). This sequence originates from a human donor who was either an allogeneic HSCT recipient or a stem cell or donor lymphocyte infusion donor (not recorded which). It is not recorded whose cells these are; they may come from a transplant donor. Here the CDR3 reads CASSSDRTVGYTF. Here the CDR3 DNA reads TGTGCCAGCAGCTCCGACAGGACGGTCGGCTACACCTTC.